This TCR beta chain was sequenced for a study of radiotherapy plus CTLA-4 blockade in lung cancer. Study-wide results and caveats: Best predicting response, reportedly, were early blood T cell clone dynamics, with interferon-beta.

Comments on this clone: The target antigen is unknown.

CDR3 size: 15 residues. V shed 5 bases and J shed 0 bases, with 14 bases lying between them. From germline, CDR1 is MGHRA and CDR2 YSYEKL. The method was immunoSEQ multiplex PCR; TCRdb's version includes in-frame clones alone and lacks a portion of them. The sample has 100,000 or so clones, roughly 80% seen once. V usage is TRBV4-1 and J usage is TRBJ2-7, with D perhaps assigned TRBD1 or TRBD2 (6 bases each). The material sequenced was peripheral blood, taken from a patient treated with radiotherapy plus ipilimumab. The TCR was taken from a human donor with non-small cell lung cancer that progressed on radiotherapy plus ipilimumab. The CDR3 DNA is TGCGCCAGCAGCAGACAGACGGGGGCCTCCTACGAGCAGTACTTC. Its protein is CASSRQTGASYEQYF.